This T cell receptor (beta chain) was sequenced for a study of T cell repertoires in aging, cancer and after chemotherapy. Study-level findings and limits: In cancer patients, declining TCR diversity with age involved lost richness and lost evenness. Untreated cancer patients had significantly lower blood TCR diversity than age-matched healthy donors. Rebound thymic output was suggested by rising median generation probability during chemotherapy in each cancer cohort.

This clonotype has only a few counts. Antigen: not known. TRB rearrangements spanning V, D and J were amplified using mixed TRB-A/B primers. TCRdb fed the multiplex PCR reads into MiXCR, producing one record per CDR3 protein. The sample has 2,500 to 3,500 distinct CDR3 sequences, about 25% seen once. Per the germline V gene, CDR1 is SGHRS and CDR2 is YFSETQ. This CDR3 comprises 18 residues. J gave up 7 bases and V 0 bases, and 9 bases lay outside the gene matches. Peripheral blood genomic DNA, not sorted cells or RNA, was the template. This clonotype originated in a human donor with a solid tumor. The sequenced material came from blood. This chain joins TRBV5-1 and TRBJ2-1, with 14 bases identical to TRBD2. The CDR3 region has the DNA TGCGCCAGCAGCTTGGACGGGACTAGCGGGGGCGAGGGGAATGAGCAGTTCTTC. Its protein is CASSLDGTSGGEGNEQFF. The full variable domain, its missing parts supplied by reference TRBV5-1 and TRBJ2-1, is KAGVTQTPRYLIKTRGQQVTLSCSPISGHRSVSWYQQTPGQGLQFLFEYFSETQRNKGNFPGRFSGRQFSNSRSEMNVSTLELGDSALYLCASSLDGTSGGEGNEQFFGPGTRLTVL.